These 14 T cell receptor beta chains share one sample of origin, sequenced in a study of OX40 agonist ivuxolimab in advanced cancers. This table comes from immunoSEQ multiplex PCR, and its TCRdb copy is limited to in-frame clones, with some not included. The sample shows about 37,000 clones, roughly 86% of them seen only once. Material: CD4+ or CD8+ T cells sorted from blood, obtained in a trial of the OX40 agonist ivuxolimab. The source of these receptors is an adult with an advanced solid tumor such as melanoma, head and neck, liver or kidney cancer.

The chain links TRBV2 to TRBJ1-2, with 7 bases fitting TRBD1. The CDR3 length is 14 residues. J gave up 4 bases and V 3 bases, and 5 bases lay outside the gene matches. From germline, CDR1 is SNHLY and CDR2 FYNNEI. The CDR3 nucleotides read TGTGCCAGCAGTGATACAGGGGCGGGCTATGGCTACACCTTC. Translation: CASSDTGAGYGYTF.

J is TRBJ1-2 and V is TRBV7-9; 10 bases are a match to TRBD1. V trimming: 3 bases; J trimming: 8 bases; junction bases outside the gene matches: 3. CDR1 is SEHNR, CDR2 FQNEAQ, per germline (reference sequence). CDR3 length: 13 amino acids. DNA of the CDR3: TGTGCCAGCAGCTTCGGGACAGGGGTCGGCTACACCTTC. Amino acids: CASSFGTGVGYTF.

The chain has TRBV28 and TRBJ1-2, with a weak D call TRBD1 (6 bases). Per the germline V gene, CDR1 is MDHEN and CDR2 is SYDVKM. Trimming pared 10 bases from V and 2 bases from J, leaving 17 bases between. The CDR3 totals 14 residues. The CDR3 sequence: CATLKDSWNYGYTF. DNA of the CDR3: TGTGCCACCCTGAAGGACAGCTGGAACTATGGCTACACCTTC.

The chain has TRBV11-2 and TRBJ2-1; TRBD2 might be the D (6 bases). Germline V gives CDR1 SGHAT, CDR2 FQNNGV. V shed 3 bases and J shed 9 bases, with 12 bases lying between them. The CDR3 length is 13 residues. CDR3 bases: TGTGCCAGCAGCTTGGGGGGTCCCGCTGAGCAGTTCTTC. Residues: CASSLGGPAEQFF.

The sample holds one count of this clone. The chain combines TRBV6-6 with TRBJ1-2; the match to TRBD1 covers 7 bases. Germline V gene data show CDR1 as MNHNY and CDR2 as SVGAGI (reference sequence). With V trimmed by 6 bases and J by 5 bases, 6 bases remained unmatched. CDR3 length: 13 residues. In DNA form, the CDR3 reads TGTGCCAGCAGCTTACAGGGGAATTATGGCTACACCTTC. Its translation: CASSLQGNYGYTF.

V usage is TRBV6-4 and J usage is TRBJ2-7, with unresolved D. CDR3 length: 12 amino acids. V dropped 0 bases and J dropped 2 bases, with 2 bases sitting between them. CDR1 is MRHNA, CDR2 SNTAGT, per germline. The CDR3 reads CASSDSPYEQYF. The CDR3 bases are TGTGCCAGCAGTGACTCTCCCTACGAGCAGTACTTC.

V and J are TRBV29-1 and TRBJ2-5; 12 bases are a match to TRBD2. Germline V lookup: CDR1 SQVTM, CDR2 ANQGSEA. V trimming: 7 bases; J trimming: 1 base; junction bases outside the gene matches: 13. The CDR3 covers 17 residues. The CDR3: CSARGLAGHTTQETQYF. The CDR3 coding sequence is TGCAGCGCCCGAGGACTAGCGGGGCACACTACCCAAGAGACCCAGTACTTC.

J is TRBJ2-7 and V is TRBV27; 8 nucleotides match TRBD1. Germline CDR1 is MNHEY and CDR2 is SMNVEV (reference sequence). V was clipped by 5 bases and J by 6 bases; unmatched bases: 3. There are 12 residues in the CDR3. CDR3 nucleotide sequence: TGTGCCAGCAGTCGACAGGGGATCGAGCAGTACTTC. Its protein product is CASSRQGIEQYF.

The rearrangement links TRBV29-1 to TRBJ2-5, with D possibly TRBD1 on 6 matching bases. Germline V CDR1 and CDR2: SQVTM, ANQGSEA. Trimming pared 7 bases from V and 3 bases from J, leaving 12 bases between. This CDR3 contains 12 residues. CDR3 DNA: TGCAGCGCTCGGACAGTGGAAGAGACCCAGTACTTC. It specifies CSARTVEETQYF.

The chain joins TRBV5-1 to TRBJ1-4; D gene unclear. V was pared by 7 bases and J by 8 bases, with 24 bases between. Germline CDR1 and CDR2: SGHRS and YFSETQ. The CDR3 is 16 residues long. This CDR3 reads CASRNQEVSRREKLFF. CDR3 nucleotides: TGCGCCAGCCGCAATCAGGAGGTCAGCCGGCGCGAAAAACTGTTTTTT. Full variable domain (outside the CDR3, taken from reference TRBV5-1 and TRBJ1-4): KAGVTQTPRYLIKTRGQQVTLSCSPISGHRSVSWYQQTPGQGLQFLFEYFSETQRNKGNFPGRFSGRQFSNSRSEMNVSTLELGDSALYLCASRNQEVSRREKLFFGSGTQLSVL.

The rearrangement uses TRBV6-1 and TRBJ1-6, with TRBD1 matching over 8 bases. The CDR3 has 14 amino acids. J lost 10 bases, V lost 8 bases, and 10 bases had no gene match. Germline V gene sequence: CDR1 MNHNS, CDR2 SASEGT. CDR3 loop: CASGWTGLRSPLHF. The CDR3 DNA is TGTGCCAGCGGGTGGACAGGGCTGAGGTCACCCCTCCACTTT.

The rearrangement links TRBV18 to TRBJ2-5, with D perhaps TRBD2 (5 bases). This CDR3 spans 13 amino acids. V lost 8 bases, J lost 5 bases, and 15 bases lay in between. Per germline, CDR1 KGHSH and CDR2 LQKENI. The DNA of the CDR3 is TGTGCCAGCGCACGGGGAATTGGGGAGACCCAGTACTTC. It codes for CASARGIGETQYF. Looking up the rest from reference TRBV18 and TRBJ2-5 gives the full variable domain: NAGVMQNPRHLVRRRGQEARLRCSPMKGHSHVYWYRQLPEEGLKFMVYLQKENIIDESGMPKERFSAEFPKEGPSILRIQQVVRGDSAAYFCASARGIGETQYFGPGTRLLVL.

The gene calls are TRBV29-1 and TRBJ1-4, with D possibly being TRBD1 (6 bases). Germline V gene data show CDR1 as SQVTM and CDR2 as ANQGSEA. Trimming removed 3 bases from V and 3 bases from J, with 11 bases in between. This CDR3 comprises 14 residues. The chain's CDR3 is CSVDHRDSNEKLFF. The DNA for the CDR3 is TGCAGCGTTGATCACAGGGATTCTAATGAAAAACTGTTTTTT.

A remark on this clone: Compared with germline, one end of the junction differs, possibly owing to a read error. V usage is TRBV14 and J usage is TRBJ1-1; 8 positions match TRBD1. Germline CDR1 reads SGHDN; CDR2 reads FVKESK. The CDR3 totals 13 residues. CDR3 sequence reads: CASSQGQDRAVNF. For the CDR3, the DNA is TGTGCCAGCAGCCAAGGGCAGGACAGGGCGGTTAACTTT. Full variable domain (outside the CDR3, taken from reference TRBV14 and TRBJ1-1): EAGVTQFPSHSVIEKGQTVTLRCDPISGHDNLYWYRRVMGKEIKFLLHFVKESKQDESGMPNNRFLAERTGGTYSTLKVQPAELEDSGVYFCASSQGQDRAVNFGQGTRLTVV.